This entry lists 25 T cell receptor beta chains sequenced from one sample in a study of T-cell memory formation after mild COVID-19. TCRdb reprocessed the 5' RACE reads via MiXCR and lists one record per CDR3 protein. This sample has about 57,000 distinct CDR3 sequences, with 12% found just once. The sequenced sample was PBMCs or a T cell subset sorted from them (not recorded which). All receptors come from a man between 18 and 29 years old who had mild COVID-19 (a few samples of this study predate the infection). Cell type and time point are not known.

This clonotype has more than one count but fewer than ten. The chain employs TRBV5-1 and TRBJ2-3; TRBD1 is a possible D gene (5 bases). Germline V CDR1 and CDR2: SGHRS, YFSETQ. The ends were cut back, 4 bases at V and 2 bases at J, with 14 bases in the middle. This CDR3 region has 15 residues. The CDR3 bases are TGCGCCAGCAGCGTGACAGATAGACCCACAGATACGCAGTATTTT. Amino acid sequence: CASSVTDRPTDTQYF. Full variable domain (remainder filled in from reference TRBV5-1 and TRBJ2-3): KAGVTQTPRYLIKTRGQQVTLSCSPISGHRSVSWYQQTPGQGLQFLFEYFSETQRNKGNFPGRFSGRQFSNSRSEMNVSTLELGDSALYLCASSVTDRPTDTQYFGPGTRLTVL.

The sample holds many counts of this clonotype. J is TRBJ2-2 and V is TRBV7-9; 11 positions match TRBD2. The CDR3 sequence is 15 residues long. From germline, CDR1 is SEHNR and CDR2 FQNEAQ (reference sequence). V was pared by 6 bases and J by 4 bases, with 4 bases of the junction left unmatched. DNA of the CDR3: TGTGCCAGCAGACCTGGACTAGCGGGCACCGGGGAGCTGTTTTTT. Its translation: CASRPGLAGTGELFF. The full variable domain, with the rest looked up from reference TRBV7-9 and TRBJ2-2, is DTGVSQNPRHKITKRGQNVTFRCDPISEHNRLYWYRQTLGQGPEFLTYFQNEAQLEKSRLLSDRFSAERPKGSFSTLEIQRTEQGDSAMYLCASRPGLAGTGELFFGEGSRLTVL.

This clonotype was picked up many times. The chain carries TRBV4-3 and TRBJ2-2, with D uncertain. Germline V gene data show CDR1 as LGHNA and CDR2 as YSLEER. CDR3 size: 17 residues. V was shortened by 0 bases and J by 2 bases, with 13 bases between the two germline ends. The CDR3 nucleotides are TGCGCCAGCAGCCAAGAATCTAGGTGGAAAAACACCGGGGAGCTGTTTTTT. This sequence encodes CASSQESRWKNTGELFF.

This clonotype was counted only a few times. This sequence joins TRBV19 and TRBJ2-5; D not certain. This CDR3 spans 13 amino acids. The germline V and J ends were trimmed by 5 bases and 6 bases, with 13 bases remaining between them. Germline V gene lookup returns CDR1 LNHDA and CDR2 SQIVND (reference sequence). CDR3 sequence: CASSPLLWQTQYF. The DNA of the CDR3 is TGTGCCAGTAGTCCGCTGTTATGGCAGACCCAGTACTTC.

This sequence joins TRBV5-1 and TRBJ1-1, with D hard to call. V was shortened by 4 bases and J by 5 bases, with 18 bases between the two germline ends. The germline gives CDR1 SGHRS, CDR2 YFSETQ. The CDR3 spans 15 residues. The CDR3 region is CASSPSGRSETEAFF. The CDR3 DNA reads TGCGCCAGCAGCCCCTCGGGAAGGAGCGAGACTGAAGCTTTCTTT.

The chain combines TRBV12-3 or TRBV12-4 with TRBJ2-1; D perhaps matches TRBD2 (6 bases). This CDR3 is built from 14 residues. V was pared by 4 bases and J by 8 bases, with 15 bases between. The CDR3 coding sequence is TGTGCCAGCAGTTCCGGGGGACTCCCGCATGAGCAGTTCTTC. It codes for CASSSGGLPHEQFF.

CDR3 region: CASSVKGGVNQPQHF. CDR3 DNA: TGTGCCAGCAGCGTGAAGGGCGGTGTCAATCAGCCCCAGCATTTT. This chain connects TRBV9 to TRBJ1-5; D unresolved. The V and J ends lost 2 bases and 3 bases respectively, with 12 bases between them. Germline loops: CDR1 SGDLS, CDR2 YYNGEE. This CDR3 has 15 amino acids.

This clonotype was observed a few times. The rearrangement links TRBV5-6 to TRBJ1-2; weak D call: TRBD1 (5 bases). The CDR3 contains 15 residues. Germline V gives CDR1 SGHDT, CDR2 YYEEEE. Trimming cost V 2 bases and J 5 bases, with 16 bases left between them. The CDR3 DNA reads TGTGCCAGCAGCTTCCCTTTATCGGGGGGGTATGGCTACACCTTC. This gives the protein CASSFPLSGGYGYTF.

The chain links TRBV5-1 to TRBJ2-3; 7 bases are shared with TRBD2. The CDR3 consists of 16 residues. From germline, CDR1 is SGHRS and CDR2 YFSETQ. After removal of 0 bases from V and 2 bases from J, the junction contained 6 bases not matched to a gene. Here the CDR3 DNA reads TGCGCCAGCAGCTTGGATTCCGGGGGGTACACAGATACGCAGTATTTT. Translation gives CASSLDSGGYTDTQYF.

This clonotype was detected only a few times. CDR3 residues: CSAGTVNQPQHF. The DNA of the CDR3 is TGCAGTGCAGGGACGGTCAATCAGCCCCAGCATTTT. This sequence joins TRBV20-1 and TRBJ1-5; TRBD1 is a possible D gene (5 bases). Per germline, CDR1 DFQATT and CDR2 SNEGSKA (reference sequence). V was trimmed by 6 bases and J by 3 bases, leaving 9 bases between them. The CDR3 length is 12 residues.

The sample holds a few counts of this clonotype. The chain recombines TRBV30 with TRBJ2-5; D is unresolved. The CDR3 extends over 15 amino acids. CDR1 and CDR2 from the germline V gene are GTSNPN and SVGIG (reference sequence). V was cut by 0 bases and J by 2 bases, with 13 bases left in between. The CDR3 reads CAWSVGGALQETQYF. CDR3 bases: TGTGCCTGGAGTGTAGGTGGTGCACTACAAGAGACCCAGTACTTC.

For the CDR3, the DNA is TGTGCCAGCAGCAAAAGACGTGTCACGGGTTTACAGGGGAGCGCAGATACGCAGTATTTT. Residues: CASSKRRVTGLQGSADTQYF. The V gene is TRBV7-8, the J gene TRBJ2-3, with 7 bases aligning to TRBD1. Germline CDR1 is SGHVS and CDR2 is FQNEAQ. V trimming: 5 bases; J trimming: 4 bases; junction bases outside the gene matches: 24. The CDR3 is 20 residues long.

The V call is TRBV5-8, the J call TRBJ2-2, with D tentatively TRBD2 (7 bases). This CDR3 is built from 13 residues. From germline, CDR1 is SGHTS and CDR2 YDEGEE. Trimming shortened V by 3 bases and J by 6 bases, and 9 bases separated the two germline ends. CDR3 sequence: CASSWGGPGELFF. CDR3 nucleotides: TGTGCCAGCAGCTGGGGGGGCCCCGGGGAGCTGTTTTTT.

The J gene is TRBJ2-7, the V gene TRBV6-5; D may be TRBD2 (6 bases). The CDR3 length is 16 residues. Germline V gene lookup returns CDR1 MNHEY and CDR2 SVGAGI. V was clipped by 4 bases and J by 0 bases, with 16 bases between them. CDR3: CASSWQGLRSSYEQYF. CDR3 DNA sequence: TGTGCCAGCAGTTGGCAGGGACTTAGAAGCTCCTACGAGCAGTACTTC.

This sequence joins TRBV7-9 and TRBJ1-4, with unresolved D. This CDR3 contains 12 residues. The V gene's germline CDR1 is SEHNR and CDR2 FQNEAQ (reference sequence). V dropped 5 bases and J dropped 6 bases, with 7 bases sitting between them. The chain's CDR3 is CASSAEYEKLFF. CDR3 coding DNA: TGTGCCAGCAGCGCGGAGTATGAAAAACTGTTTTTT.

The chain uses TRBV19 and TRBJ2-1; D unclear. This CDR3 spans 13 amino acids. V was trimmed by 4 bases and J by 7 bases, leaving 11 bases between them. The germline V gene has CDR1 LNHDA and CDR2 SQIVND (reference sequence). The CDR3 region has the DNA TGTGCCAGTAGTAGGAGTAGTCCAAATGAGCAGTTCTTC. Its protein product is CASSRSSPNEQFF. The full variable domain, its missing parts supplied by reference TRBV19 and TRBJ2-1, is DGGITQSPKYLFRKEGQNVTLSCEQNLNHDAMYWYRQDPGQGLRLIYYSQIVNDFQKGDIAEGYSVSREKKESFPLTVTSAQKNPTAFYLCASSRSSPNEQFFGPGTRLTVL.

This clonotype turned up a few times. The chain employs TRBV4-1 and TRBJ2-2; 7 nucleotides agree with TRBD1. The CDR3 is 18 residues long. V dropped 2 bases and J dropped 1; count of bases not matched to a gene: 10. From germline, CDR1 is MGHRA and CDR2 YSYEKL. The CDR3 region has the DNA TGCGCCAGCAGCCAACCGGCATTTGACAGGGTGAACACCGGGGAGCTGTTTTTT. This gives the protein CASSQPAFDRVNTGELFF.

This clonotype appeared a few times. The chain joins TRBV20-1 to TRBJ2-5; 7 bases align to TRBD2. The length of the CDR3 is 15 residues. Germline assignment: CDR1 DFQATT and CDR2 SNEGSKA (reference sequence). Trimming cost V 0 bases and J 1 base; bases outside gene matches: 5. The CDR3 spells CSARDNLAVQETQYF. The CDR3 bases are TGCAGTGCTAGAGATAACCTAGCGGTCCAAGAGACCCAGTACTTC.

This clonotype was detected only a few times. The chain joins TRBV7-2 to TRBJ2-7; a possible D gene is TRBD1 (6 bases). V was trimmed by 5 bases and J by 5 bases, leaving 19 bases between them. The length of the CDR3 is 15 residues. Germline V gene lookup returns CDR1 SGHTA and CDR2 FQGNSA. This CDR3 is CASSPDNGRGHEQYF. The DNA for the CDR3 is TGTGCCAGCAGCCCCGATAACGGCAGGGGACACGAGCAGTACTTC. Based on the CDR3 plus reference TRBV7-2 and TRBJ2-7, the full variable domain is GAGVSQSPSNKVTEKGKDVELRCDPISGHTALYWYRQSLGQGLEFLIYFQGNSAPDKSGLPSDRFSAERTGGSVSTLTIQRTQQEDSAVYLCASSPDNGRGHEQYFGPGTRLTVT.

The chain combines TRBV29-1 with TRBJ1-2; no definite D call. This CDR3 spans 13 amino acids. The V and J ends lost 6 bases and 4 bases respectively, with 15 bases between them. CDR1 is SQVTM and CDR2 is ANQGSEA in the germline V gene. The DNA for the CDR3 is TGCAGCGTCGGAGGTGGGGAAGGCTATGGCTACACCTTC. This codes for CSVGGGEGYGYTF.

This clonotype was recorded a few times. The chain uses TRBV12-3 or TRBV12-4 and TRBJ2-7; D is unclear. The CDR3 covers 16 residues. The V end was cut by 4 bases, the J end by 1 base, with 17 bases between. The CDR3 DNA follows: TGTGCCAGCAGTTCGCCCCACATCGATGGATCCTACGAGCAGTACTTC. Protein product: CASSSPHIDGSYEQYF.

The chain employs TRBV5-1 and TRBJ2-3; D possibly corresponds to TRBD1 (5 bases). The length of the CDR3 is 15 residues. Trimming shortened V by 2 bases and J by 0 bases, and 10 bases separated the two germline ends. Germline V gene sequence: CDR1 SGHRS, CDR2 YFSETQ. The chain's CDR3 is CASSLVGHSTDTQYF. CDR3 coding DNA: TGCGCCAGCAGCTTAGTCGGACATAGCACAGATACGCAGTATTTT.

This clonotype was seen only a few times. The chain combines TRBV12-3 or TRBV12-4 with TRBJ1-4; maybe TRBD1 (5 bases). The V end was cut by 6 bases, the J end by 8 bases, with 16 bases between. This CDR3 is built from 14 residues. DNA of the CDR3: TGTGCCAGCAGAGACAGACTCGGTGGGGAAAAACTGTTTTTT. Amino acid sequence: CASRDRLGGEKLFF.

The rearrangement uses TRBV5-1 and TRBJ1-6, with D perhaps matching TRBD1 (6 bases). V shed 4 bases and J shed 8 bases, with 25 bases lying between them. Germline CDR1 SGHRS, CDR2 YFSETQ. There are 18 residues in the CDR3. The CDR3 protein is CASSPYGPTGGVDSPLHF. DNA for the CDR3: TGCGCCAGCAGCCCGTACGGACCCACCGGGGGCGTAGATTCACCCCTCCACTTT.

This chain links TRBV7-9 with TRBJ2-2, with a tentative D call TRBD2 (6 bases). Trimming removed 4 bases from V and 5 bases from J, with 23 bases in between. The germline gives CDR1 SEHNR, CDR2 FQNEAQ (reference sequence). This CDR3 is 18 amino acids long. The CDR3 is CASSSPTQTGLWTGELFF. The CDR3, as DNA: TGTGCCAGCAGCTCACCGACTCAAACGGGACTCTGGACCGGGGAGCTGTTTTTT.